The next 22 T cell receptor beta chains were all read from a single sample in a study of T-cell reconstitution after alpha-beta-depleted transplantation in children. Unique molecular identifiers were incorporated during preparation of the TCRbeta library. One entry per CDR3 protein, called by TCRdb with MiXCR from the PCR reads. The sample yields approximately 150,000 distinct CDR3 sequences, roughly 8.8% seen once. The sample consisted of PBMCs, mostly from graft donor cells, taken 180 days after TCRalphabeta/CD19-depleted stem cell transplant. The receptor source for this set is a female patient aged 2-15 years who had a stem cell transplant for congenital amegakaryocytic thrombocytopenia, so the T cells may come from the graft donor.

This clonotype was counted many times. J is TRBJ2-3 and V is TRBV4-2, with D possibly TRBD1 on 6 matching bases. V was trimmed by 0 bases and J by 6 bases, leaving 13 bases between them. This CDR3 is 15 amino acids long. Germline V gives CDR1 LGHNA, CDR2 YNFKEQ. The CDR3 sequence is CASSQEMARGDTQYF. For the CDR3, the DNA is TGTGCCAGCAGCCAAGAGATGGCTAGGGGGGATACGCAGTATTTT.

This clonotype was seen repeatedly, ten times or more. J is TRBJ2-7 and V is TRBV12-3 or TRBV12-4; the D gene could be TRBD1 or TRBD2 (5 bases each). The CDR3 spans 12 residues. V lost 6 bases, J lost 7 bases, and 13 bases lay in between. The CDR3 DNA is TGTGCCAGCAGAAAACGGGGACCGGAGCAGTACTTC. It yields the protein CASRKRGPEQYF.

This clonotype was recorded at least ten times. The gene calls are TRBV9 and TRBJ1-3; D is undetermined. Trimming pared 0 bases from V and 0 bases from J, leaving 4 bases between. The CDR3 totals 14 residues. The germline V gene has CDR1 SGDLS and CDR2 YYNGEE. CDR3 nucleotide sequence: TGTGCCAGCAGCGTAGCACACTCTGGAAACACCATATATTTT. This encodes CASSVAHSGNTIYF.

This clonotype has a count of ten or more. V usage is TRBV5-1 and J usage is TRBJ1-6; 8 nucleotides align to TRBD1. Germline assignment: CDR1 SGHRS and CDR2 YFSETQ. With V trimmed by 3 bases and J by 7 bases, 9 bases remained unmatched. The CDR3 is 16 amino acids. For the CDR3, the DNA is TGCGCCAGCAGCTGGGGGACAGGAAACGGGAATTCACCCCTCCACTTT. Protein product: CASSWGTGNGNSPLHF.

This clonotype turned up a few times. V gene TRBV5-1 combines with J gene TRBJ1-2, with a possible D match to TRBD1 (6 bases). V lost 1 base and J 6 bases, leaving 16 bases between the germline ends. CDR1 and CDR2 from the germline V gene are SGHRS and YFSETQ. The CDR3 totals 15 residues. The CDR3 sequence is CASSLPSRGANGYTF. DNA of the CDR3: TGCGCCAGCAGCTTGCCTTCCAGGGGTGCGAATGGCTACACCTTC.

This sequence joins TRBV2 and TRBJ1-1, with TRBD1 as a possible D gene (5 bases). This CDR3 has 14 residues. Germline V gene data show CDR1 as SNHLY and CDR2 as FYNNEI. With 6 bases removed from V and 0 bases from J, the gap between germline ends came to 11 bases. CDR3 DNA: TGTGCCAGCAGAAACAGGCTTCTGAACACTGAAGCTTTCTTT. The encoded protein is CASRNRLLNTEAFF.

Ten or more counts support this clonotype. V usage is TRBV12-3 or TRBV12-4 and J usage is TRBJ2-3; maybe TRBD1 (6 bases). This CDR3 has 14 residues. V lost 4 bases, J lost 3 bases, and 11 bases lay in between. This CDR3 is CASSSDRKTDTQYF. The CDR3 DNA reads TGTGCCAGCAGTTCCGACAGGAAAACAGATACGCAGTATTTT.

This clonotype was detected ten times or more. This chain joins TRBV11-2 and TRBJ2-5; D might be TRBD1 or TRBD2, each matching 6 bases. Germline CDR1 and CDR2: SGHAT and FQNNGV. The CDR3 spans 12 residues. V was cut by 3 bases and J by 7 bases, with 9 bases left in between. Written as DNA, the CDR3 is TGTGCCAGCAGCTTTGAGGGGGGGACCCAGTACTTC. Translated: CASSFEGGTQYF. The entire variable domain, with the rest obtained from reference TRBV11-2 and TRBJ2-5, is as follows: EAGVAQSPRYKIIEKRQSVAFWCNPISGHATLYWYQQILGQGPKLLIQFQNNGVVDDSQLPKDRFSAERLKGVDSTLKIQPAKLEDSAVYLCASSFEGGTQYFGPGTRLLVL.

This clonotype was picked up a small number of times. The chain joins TRBV11-2 to TRBJ2-4; 11 positions agree with TRBD2. The trim removed 2 bases at V and 0 bases at J, leaving 3 bases unmatched. This CDR3 is built from 17 residues. In germline, CDR1 is SGHAT, CDR2 FQNNGV. The CDR3 sequence is CASSLRTSGLAKNIQYF. The CDR3 DNA follows: TGTGCCAGCAGCTTACGGACTAGCGGGCTAGCCAAAAACATTCAGTACTTC.

This clonotype has only a few counts. The CDR3 DNA reads as TGCAGCGTTGATGACAGGGGTTTTGAGACCCAGTACTTC. This encodes CSVDDRGFETQYF. This chain joins TRBV29-1 and TRBJ2-5, with TRBD1 identical over 8 bases. This CDR3 is built from 13 residues. From germline, CDR1 is SQVTM and CDR2 ANQGSEA. J gave up 5 bases and V 3 bases, and 5 bases lay outside the gene matches.

This clonotype was counted only a few times. This chain connects TRBV20-1 to TRBJ2-3, with no clear D. V was pared by 6 bases and J by 4 bases, with 20 bases between. In germline, CDR1 is DFQATT, CDR2 SNEGSKA (reference sequence). The CDR3 totals 15 residues. CDR3 DNA: TGCAGTGCCCGCGGCCCCGAAGGGTGGTCAGATACGCAGTATTTT. As protein: CSARGPEGWSDTQYF.

Concerning this clonotype: A clone one base away is much larger, so this may be a read error. The genes are TRBV12-3 or TRBV12-4 and TRBJ1-5; D remains unclear. The CDR3 sequence is 15 residues long. Trimming removed 8 bases from V and 2 bases from J, with 16 bases in between. Here the CDR3 reads CASSRAGRGNQPQHF. The CDR3 DNA sequence: TGTGCCAGCTCCCGTGCGGGAAGGGGCAATCAGCCCCAGCATTTT.

This clonotype was detected ten times or more. The chain is built from TRBV3-1 and TRBJ2-1; D might be TRBD1 (5 bases). This CDR3 contains 13 residues. Germline V gives CDR1 LGHDT, CDR2 YNNKEL (reference sequence). V gave up 5 bases and J gave up 6 bases, with 11 bases separating them. CDR3 loop: CASSFLRGNEQFF. The CDR3 bases are TGTGCCAGCAGCTTTCTTAGGGGCAATGAGCAGTTCTTC.

This clonotype was detected ten times or more. J is TRBJ1-2 and V is TRBV18; the match to TRBD1 covers 7 bases. Germline CDR1 reads KGHSH; CDR2 reads LQKENI. This CDR3 is 13 amino acids long. The trim removed 8 bases at V and 3 bases at J, leaving 6 bases unmatched. Written as DNA, the CDR3 is TGTGCCAGCCAACAGGGGATGGACTATGGCTACACCTTC. Protein: CASQQGMDYGYTF.

The rearrangement uses TRBV3-1 and TRBJ2-5; D is undetermined. Trimming removed 8 bases at V and 8 bases at J, with 24 bases between. Germline CDR1 LGHDT, CDR2 YNNKEL (reference sequence). The CDR3 runs 15 residues. For the CDR3, the DNA is TGTGCCAGCTGCTTTGCTGGCGGACCCTTGGAAACCCAGTACTTC. Translated, it gives CASCFAGGPLETQYF.

This clonotype showed up many times. This rearrangement joins TRBV7-9 to TRBJ2-7; 10 bases agree with TRBD2. The CDR3 is 14 residues long. Germline V gives CDR1 SEHNR, CDR2 FQNEAQ (reference sequence). The trim removed 5 bases at V and 2 bases at J, leaving 3 bases unmatched. The CDR3 sequence is CASSGLAETYEQYF. The CDR3 DNA is TGTGCCAGCAGCGGACTAGCGGAGACCTACGAGCAGTACTTC.

The rearrangement uses TRBV27 and TRBJ1-5, with 11 positions matching TRBD1. Germline CDR1 MNHEY, CDR2 SMNVEV (reference sequence). This CDR3 spans 16 amino acids. The junction had 10 bases not matched to a gene; V was cut back by 6 bases and J by 6 bases. The CDR3 bases are TGTGCCAGCAGCTTCCGGGACAGGGGGGCCCCTCAGCCCCAGCATTTT. Encoded protein: CASSFRDRGAPQPQHF.

This clonotype has only a few counts. This chain uses TRBV20-1 with TRBJ2-3; 9 positions agree with TRBD2. The V segment lost 1 base and the J segment 3 bases; nucleotides outside the gene matches: 17. The CDR3 is 19 amino acids. The germline V gene encodes CDR1 DFQATT and CDR2 SNEGSKA (reference sequence). This CDR3 reads CSARVLSRRSGLATDTQYF. CDR3 DNA sequence: TGCAGTGCTAGAGTACTGTCCAGGCGTTCGGGACTAGCAACAGATACGCAGTATTTT.

The genes are TRBV12-3 or TRBV12-4 and TRBJ2-3, with TRBD1 matching over 8 bases. With V trimmed by 5 bases and J by 8 bases, 6 bases remained unmatched. There are 13 residues in the CDR3. CDR3: CASSLQGAGTQYF. In nucleotides, the CDR3 is TGTGCCAGCAGTCTTCAGGGGGCAGGTACGCAGTATTTT.

Notes on this clonotype: A much larger clone is a single base away; this may be a read error. V gene TRBV5-1 combines with J gene TRBJ2-1; maybe TRBD2 (5 bases). Germline assignment: CDR1 SGHRS and CDR2 YFSETQ. V was clipped by 9 bases and J by 7 bases, with 20 bases between them. This CDR3 is 14 amino acids long. CDR3 in DNA: TGCGCCAAAACAGACGTACTAGGCGGGAATGAGCAGTTCTTC. Its protein is CAKTDVLGGNEQFF.

This clonotype turned up a few times. The chain has TRBV12-3 or TRBV12-4 and TRBJ2-7; D perhaps matches TRBD1 (5 bases). V was trimmed by 7 bases and J by 4 bases, leaving 17 bases between them. This CDR3 is built from 14 residues. The CDR3 DNA sequence: TGTGCCAGCACCAGAACAGGTGGGGCTTACGAGCAGTACTTC. Protein product: CASTRTGGAYEQYF.

This clonotype was counted ten times or more. The rearrangement uses TRBV5-1 and TRBJ1-2; tentative D call: TRBD1 (6 bases). The CDR3 has 14 amino acids. Trimming left V 9 bases short and J 6 bases short, with 21 bases between. Germline assignment: CDR1 SGHRS and CDR2 YFSETQ. CDR3 region: CATKESAGGDGYTF. The CDR3 nucleotides read TGCGCCACCAAAGAGTCGGCGGGGGGCGATGGCTACACCTTC.